This TCR beta chain was identified in a study of cytomegalovirus exposure and HLA in healthy donors. With regard to this clone: Its antigen is unidentified.

The PCR was carried out with 60 Vbeta primers and 13 Jbeta primers. Repertoires were generated with immunoSEQ multiplex PCR, while TCRdb's copy carries only in-frame clones and drops some. The sample consists of under 200,000 clones, approximately 83% of them appearing once. This CDR3 has 14 amino acids. Germline values: CDR1 LNHDA, CDR2 SQIVND (reference sequence). V lost 1 base and J lost 4, with 9 bases in between. Findings of the study overall: A later analysis linked around 17,000 TCR beta sequences to HLA alleles at 0.05 false discovery rate. Segments of the TCR beta V type were, in most cases, productive about 87% or about 30% of the time in an earlier analysis.

The source of this sequence is a man between 18 and 29 years old in good health and CMV-seropositive. Sequencing used PBMCs. The chain carries TRBV19 and TRBJ2-3, with D tentatively TRBD2 (5 bases). For the CDR3, the DNA is TGTGCCAGTAGTATAGTCCCCGGGGCAGATACGCAGTATTTT. It specifies CASSIVPGADTQYF.